Included here is one T cell receptor (beta chain) sequence, with context. This sample is part of a study of CD8 T cells in Susac syndrome. After extraction with the RNeasy kit, roughly 0.45 to 1 ug of the RNA was reverse transcribed using random hexamers. A multiplex approach, immunoSEQ multiplex PCR, amplified TCR beta CDR3 across 54 Vbeta and 13 Jbeta. MiXCR, applied by TCRdb to the immunoSEQ multiplex PCR reads, yields one record per CDR3 protein. Of 300,000 to 350,000 distinct CDR3 sequences in the sample, around 92% are singletons; the top ten hold roughly 0.059%. The multiple sclerosis control group comprised treatment-naive patients with stable or active relapsing-remitting disease. Bulk CD8+ and CD4+ cells came from magnetic negative isolation; CD8+ TEMRA by FACS. Sequences were obtained from CD4+ T cells from PBMCs. The source of this sequence is a human donor with multiple sclerosis.

This chain's CDR3 is CASSLSADNEKLFF. The CDR3 DNA sequence: TGCGCCAGCAGCTTGTCGGCGGATAATGAAAAACTGTTTTTT. The rearrangement uses TRBV5-1 and TRBJ1-4; unclear D gene. The CDR3 runs to 14 residues. Germline lookup yields CDR1 SGHRS and CDR2 YFSETQ. V lost 1 base and J 4 bases, leaving 8 bases between the germline ends.